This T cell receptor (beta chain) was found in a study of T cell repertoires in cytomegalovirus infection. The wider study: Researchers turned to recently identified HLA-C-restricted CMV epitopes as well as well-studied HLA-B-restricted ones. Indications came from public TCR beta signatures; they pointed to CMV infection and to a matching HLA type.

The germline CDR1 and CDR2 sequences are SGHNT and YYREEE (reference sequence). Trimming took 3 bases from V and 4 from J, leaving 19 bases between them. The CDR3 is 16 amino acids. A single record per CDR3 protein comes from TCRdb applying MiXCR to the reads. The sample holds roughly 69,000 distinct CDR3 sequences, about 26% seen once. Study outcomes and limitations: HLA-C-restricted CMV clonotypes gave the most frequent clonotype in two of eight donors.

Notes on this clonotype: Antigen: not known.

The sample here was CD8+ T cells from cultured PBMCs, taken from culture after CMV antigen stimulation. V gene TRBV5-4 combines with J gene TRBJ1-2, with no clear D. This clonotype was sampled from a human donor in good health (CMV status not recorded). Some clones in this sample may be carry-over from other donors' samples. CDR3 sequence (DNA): TGTGCCAGCAGCTCGGGCCCCGGGGTAATCGGCTATGGCTACACCTTC. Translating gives CASSSGPGVIGYGYTF.